This entry is about one T cell receptor beta chain. Genomic DNA was the PCR template. A primer set of 30 forward and 13 reverse primers amplified the CDR3. TCRdb re-called the multiplex PCR reads with MiXCR, one entry per CDR3 protein. There are a few hundred thousand distinct CDR3 sequences in the sample; 40% to 50% occur only once, and roughly 13% lies in the top ten. Trimming pared 6 bases from V and 2 bases from J, leaving 5 bases between. Germline V gives CDR1 SGHTA, CDR2 FQGTGA. This CDR3 has 13 residues. This sample stems from a study of type 1 and type 2 diabetes patients. Study information: Magnetic bead positive selection isolated CD4+ or CD8+ T cells from PBMCs.

The origin of this receptor is a man between 18 and 29 years old with type 2 diabetes. Sequencing input: peripheral blood mononuclear cells (PBMCs). The chain combines TRBV7-3 with TRBJ2-6, with D hard to call. The CDR3 protein is CASRRTGANVLTF. CDR3 sequence (DNA): TGTGCCAGCAGACGTACTGGGGCCAACGTCCTGACTTTC.